This paragraph reports one T cell receptor (beta chain). The data stem from a study of cytomegalovirus exposure and HLA in healthy donors. Repertoires were generated with immunoSEQ multiplex PCR, while TCRdb's copy carries only in-frame clones and drops some. This sample carries roughly 250,000 clones, around nine tenths of them seen once, and the ten largest clones take roughly 2.5%. V was pared by 3 bases and J by 4 bases, with 3 bases of the junction left unmatched. The CDR3 length is 14 residues. Germline V gene data show CDR1 as LNHDA and CDR2 as SQIVND (reference sequence). Sequencing was carried out using PBMCs. The TCR was taken from a man between 18 and 35 years old in good health and CMV-seronegative. The J gene is TRBJ1-5, the V gene TRBV19, with 7 bases that match TRBD1. CDR3 bases: TGTGCCAGTAGTATGTGGGACAGTAATCAGCCCCAGCATTTT. Translating it yields CASSMWDSNQPQHF.